A selection of T cell receptor beta chains follows, all from one sample in a study of regulatory T cells in long-lasting Graves disease. TCRdb re-derived calls from the multiplex PCR reads in MiXCR, one entry per CDR3 protein. The sample contains approximately 400,000 distinct CDR3 sequences, about 10% of which appear only once. The sample was also reused in another study, on T cells in Graves' hyperthyroidism and ophthalmopathy.

The specimen was peripheral blood mononuclear cells (PBMCs), collected at new diagnosis, from a patient treated with antithyroid drugs. The receptors originated from a woman under 30 with Graves disease. Each CDR3 is given with its conserved first and last residue. The D gene is left open where the match is weak. Not every row has a clone size; where given, it reads once, few, many or a size class.

>many|TRBV6-1|TRBJ1-1|TRBD1
CASSNAGGRSEAFF
TGTGCCAGCAGTAACGCAGGGGGGCGAAGTGAAGCTTTCTTT
>many|TRBV20-1|TRBJ1-1|NA
CSASRGQTNTEAFF
TGCAGTGCTAGTCGTGGCCAGACGAACACTGAAGCTTTCTTT
>many|TRBV29-1|TRBJ2-3|NA
CSVVIAHTDTQYF
TGCAGCGTTGTGATAGCGCACACAGATACGCAGTATTTT
>many|TRBV7-2|TRBJ1-2|TRBD1
CASTVRTGAIYGYTF
TGTGCCAGCACCGTAAGGACAGGGGCAATCTATGGCTACACCTTC
>few|TRBV7-3|TRBJ2-2|TRBD1
CASSLNRQGSLPGELFF
TGTGCCAGCAGCTTAAATCGACAGGGGTCCTTACCCGGGGAGCTGTTTTTT
>few|TRBV7-3|TRBJ2-3|NA
CASSRRREDTQYF
TGTGCCAGCAGCAGAAGGAGGGAAGATACGCAGTATTTT
>many|TRBV11-1|TRBJ1-1|NA
CASTLGRGNTEAFF
TGTGCCAGCACCCTGGGCAGGGGGAACACTGAAGCTTTCTTT
>NA|TRBV5-1|TRBJ1-2|NA
CASSLVRHRGNGYTF
TGCGCCAGCAGCTTGGTACGCCACCGAGGCAATGGCTACACCTTC
>few|TRBV18|TRBJ2-2|NA
CASSPIPTGSGELFF
TGTGCCAGCTCGCCTATCCCGACAGGATCCGGGGAGCTGTTTTTT
>many|TRBV7-8|TRBJ2-4|NA
CASSSYVAYSKNIQYF
TGTGCCAGCAGCTCCTACGTTGCCTATAGCAAAAACATTCAGTACTTC
>many|TRBV18|TRBJ1-1|NA
CASSPNDLEAFF
TGTGCCAGCTCACCGAATGATTTAGAAGCTTTCTTT
>few|TRBV10-3|TRBJ2-5|NA
CAISSGTWGETQYF
TGTGCCATCAGCTCCGGGACTTGGGGGGAGACCCAGTACTTC
>NA|TRBV5-1|TRBJ1-6|NA
CASSLWDHNSPLHF
TGCGCCAGCAGCTTGTGGGATCATAATTCACCCCTCCACTTT
>many|TRBV19|TRBJ2-2|TRBD2
CASSIALAANTGELFF
TGTGCCAGTAGTATAGCACTAGCGGCGAACACCGGGGAGCTGTTTTTT
>many|TRBV9|TRBJ2-3|TRBD2
CASSVEGLAGDQQYF
TGTGCCAGCAGCGTAGAAGGACTAGCGGGGGACCAGCAGTATTTT
>many|TRBV7-2|TRBJ2-7|TRBD1
CASSSRDREIYEQYF
TGTGCCAGCAGCTCCCGGGACAGGGAGATCTACGAGCAGTACTTC
>NA|TRBV4-1|TRBJ2-5|NA
CASSQMQETQYF
TGCGCCAGCAGCCAAATGCAAGAGACCCAGTACTTC
>once|TRBV5-1|TRBJ2-2|NA
CASSLVGQPGELFF
TGCGCCAGCAGCTTGGTAGGACAGCCCGGGGAGCTGTTTTTT
>NA|TRBV3-1|TRBJ2-4|NA
CASSQSGLVFAKNIQYF
TGTGCCAGCAGCCAATCGGGGCTAGTCTTTGCCAAAAACATTCAGTACTTC
>many|TRBV7-9|TRBJ2-3|NA
CASSQLVFGGTDTQYF
TGTGCCAGCAGTCAGCTTGTGTTCGGGGGAACAGATACGCAGTATTTT
>many|TRBV7-9|TRBJ1-2|NA
CASSGRLGYGYTF
TGTGCCAGCAGCGGAAGACTGGGCTATGGCTACACCTTC
>many|TRBV5-1|TRBJ1-4|TRBD1
CASSDGQGATNEKLFF
TGCGCCAGCAGCGACGGACAGGGGGCAACTAATGAAAAACTGTTTTTT
>many|TRBV12-3/TRBV12-4|TRBJ2-2|TRBD1
CASRSPTPQGGRSGELFF
TGTGCCAGCCGGTCCCCGACCCCACAGGGGGGTAGGTCCGGGGAGCTGTTTTTT
>many|TRBV10-1|TRBJ2-7|NA
CASSEVRSYEQYF
TGCGCCAGCAGTGAAGTTAGGTCCTACGAGCAGTACTTC
>many|TRBV19|TRBJ2-1|NA
CASSDPEKVRYNEQFF
TGTGCCAGTAGTGATCCAGAGAAAGTAAGGTACAATGAGCAGTTCTTC
>many|TRBV3-1|TRBJ2-3|TRBD2
CASSPRGGGADTQYF
TGTGCCAGCAGCCCTCGGGGGGGCGGTGCAGATACGCAGTATTTT
>many|TRBV27|TRBJ2-7|TRBD2
CASNPGRGGEQYF
TGTGCCAGCAACCCTGGCCGGGGGGGCGAGCAGTACTTC
>few|TRBV20-1|TRBJ2-1|NA
CSARAGVLNEQFF
TGCAGTGCTAGAGCGGGGGTGCTGAATGAGCAGTTCTTC
>NA|TRBV20-1|TRBJ2-5|NA
CSASGTARETQYF
TGCAGTGCTAGTGGGACGGCTCGTGAGACCCAGTACTTC
>many|TRBV15|TRBJ1-2|NA
CATSRDRRGGYTF
TGTGCCACCAGCAGAGATAGGAGGGGAGGCTACACCTTC
>many|TRBV2|TRBJ1-2|TRBD1
CASNNLRGRNYGYTF
TGTGCCAGCAACAACCTCAGGGGGCGGAACTATGGCTACACCTTC
>many|TRBV20-1|TRBJ1-2|TRBD1
CSARRDRGLGYTF
TGCAGTGCTAGAAGGGACAGGGGGCTCGGCTACACCTTC
>NA|TRBV29-1|TRBJ2-1|TRBD1
CSVGGQGDNEQFF
TGCAGCGTTGGTGGACAGGGGGACAATGAGCAGTTCTTC
>many|TRBV11-2|TRBJ2-7|TRBD2
CASSFPSGYYEQYF
TGTGCCAGCAGCTTCCCTAGCGGTTACTACGAGCAGTACTTC
>once|TRBV6-1|TRBJ2-1|NA
CASSEEPALSYNEQFF
TGTGCCAGCAGTGAGGAGCCCGCACTCTCCTACAATGAGCAGTTCTTC
>many|TRBV28|TRBJ2-4|NA
CASRDLGIQYF
TGTGCCAGCCGGGACCTCGGGATTCAGTACTTC
>many|TRBV19|TRBJ1-1|NA
CASSIGRLTEAFF
TGTGCCAGTAGTATAGGGCGGCTCACTGAAGCTTTCTTT
>many|TRBV10-3|TRBJ1-1|NA
CATKGSSVSASQGRYTEAFF
TGTGCCACCAAAGGGTCGAGTGTGTCTGCCTCACAGGGTAGGTACACTGAAGCTTTCTTT
>NA|TRBV27|TRBJ1-6|NA
CASSWTYNSPLHF
TGTGCCAGCAGTTGGACCTATAATTCACCCCTCCACTTT
>NA|TRBV5-1|TRBJ2-5|NA
CASRNSGIWETQYF
TGCGCCAGCCGAAATTCCGGGATTTGGGAGACCCAGTACTTC
>few|TRBV20-1|TRBJ2-5|NA
CSASTIAGKETQYF
TGCAGTGCTAGTACAATAGCTGGAAAAGAGACCCAGTACTTC
>NA|TRBV9|TRBJ2-1|NA
CASGGASLYNEQFF
TGTGCCAGCGGGGGGGCGTCCCTCTACAATGAGCAGTTCTTC
>few|TRBV24-1|TRBJ2-1|NA
CATSVRPSYNEQFF
TGTGCCACCAGTGTCAGGCCCTCCTACAATGAGCAGTTCTTC
>NA|TRBV29-1|TRBJ1-2|NA
CSAIGLGNYGYTF
TGCAGCGCCATCGGGCTTGGGAACTATGGCTACACCTTC
>many|TRBV2|TRBJ2-5|TRBD2
CASSEALATSGRRETQYF
TGTGCCAGCAGTGAAGCGCTTGCGACTAGCGGGAGACGAGAGACCCAGTACTTC